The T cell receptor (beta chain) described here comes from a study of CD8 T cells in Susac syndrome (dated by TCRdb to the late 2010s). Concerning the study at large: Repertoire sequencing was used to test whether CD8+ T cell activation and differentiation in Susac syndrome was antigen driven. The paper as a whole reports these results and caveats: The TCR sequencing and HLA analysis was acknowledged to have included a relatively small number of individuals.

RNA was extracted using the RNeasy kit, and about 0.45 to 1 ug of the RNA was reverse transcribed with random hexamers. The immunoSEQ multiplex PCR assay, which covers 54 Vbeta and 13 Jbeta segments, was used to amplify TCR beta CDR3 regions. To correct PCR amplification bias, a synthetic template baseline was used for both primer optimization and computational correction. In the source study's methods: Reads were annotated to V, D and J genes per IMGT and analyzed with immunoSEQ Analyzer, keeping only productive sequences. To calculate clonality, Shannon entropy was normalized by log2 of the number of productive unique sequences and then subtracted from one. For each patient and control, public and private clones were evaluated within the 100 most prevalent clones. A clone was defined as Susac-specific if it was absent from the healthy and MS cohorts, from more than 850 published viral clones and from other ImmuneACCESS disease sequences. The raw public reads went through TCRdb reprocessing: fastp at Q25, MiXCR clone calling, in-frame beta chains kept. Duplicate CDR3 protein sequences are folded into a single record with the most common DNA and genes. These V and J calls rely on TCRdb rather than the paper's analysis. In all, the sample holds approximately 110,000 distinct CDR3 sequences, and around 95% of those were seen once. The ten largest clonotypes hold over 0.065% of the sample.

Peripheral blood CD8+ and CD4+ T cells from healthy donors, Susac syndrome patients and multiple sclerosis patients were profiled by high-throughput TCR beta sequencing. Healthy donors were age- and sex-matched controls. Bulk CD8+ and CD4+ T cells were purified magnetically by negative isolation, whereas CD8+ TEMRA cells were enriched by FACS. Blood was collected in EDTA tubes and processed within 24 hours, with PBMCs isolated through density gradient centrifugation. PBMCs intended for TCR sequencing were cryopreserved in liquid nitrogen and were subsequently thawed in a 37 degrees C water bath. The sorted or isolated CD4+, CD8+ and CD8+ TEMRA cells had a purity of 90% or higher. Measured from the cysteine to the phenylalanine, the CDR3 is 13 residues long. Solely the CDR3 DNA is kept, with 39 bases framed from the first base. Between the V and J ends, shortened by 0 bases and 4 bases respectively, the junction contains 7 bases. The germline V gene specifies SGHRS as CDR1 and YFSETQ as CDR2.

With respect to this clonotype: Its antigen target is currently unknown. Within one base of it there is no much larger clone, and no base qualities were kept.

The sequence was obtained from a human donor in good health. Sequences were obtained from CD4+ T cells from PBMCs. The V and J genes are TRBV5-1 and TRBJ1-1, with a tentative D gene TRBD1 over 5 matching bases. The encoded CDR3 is CASSLATVTEAFF. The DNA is TGCGCCAGCAGCTTGGCGACAGTCACTGAAGCTTTCTTT.